The 28 T cell receptor beta chains given below trace back to one sample, sequenced in a study of OX40 agonist ivuxolimab in advanced cancers. TCRdb's table, derived via immunoSEQ multiplex PCR, lists solely in-frame clones and lacks some. The sample carries 50,000 to 65,000 clones, around nine tenths recorded once. Sample: CD4+ or CD8+ T cells sorted from blood, taken in a trial of the OX40 agonist ivuxolimab. These receptors came from an adult with an advanced solid tumor such as melanoma, head and neck, liver or kidney cancer.

This sequence joins TRBV11-2 and TRBJ1-4; D is perhaps TRBD1 (5 bases). Trimming removed 5 bases at V and 5 bases at J, with 12 bases between. The CDR3 has 14 residues. CDR1 SGHAT and CDR2 FQNNGV come from the germline V gene. The CDR3 nucleotides are TGTGCCAGCAGCCCTCGGGACGGGAATGAAAAACTGTTTTTT. It yields the protein CASSPRDGNEKLFF.

As regards this clone: One end of the junction is discordant with germline, which a read error may explain. The chain is built from TRBV7-7 and TRBJ1-1; D remains ambiguous. This CDR3 is built from 13 residues. Per the germline V gene, CDR1 is SSHAT and CDR2 is FNYEAQ (reference sequence). CDR3 amino acids: CASSLGQNTEAFF. For the CDR3, the DNA is TGTGCTAGCAGCTTAGGGCAGAACACTGAAGCTTTCTTT.

This clone was seen only once. V gene TRBV7-2 combines with J gene TRBJ1-2; no reliable D call. Germline assignment: CDR1 SGHTA and CDR2 FQGNSA. V was shortened by 1 base and J by 5 bases, with 17 bases between the two germline ends. CDR3 length: 16 residues. This CDR3 reads CASSLGMRRRKYGYTF. CDR3 DNA: TGTGCCAGCAGCTTAGGGATGAGAAGGCGAAAATATGGCTACACCTTC.

A single count supports this clone. The chain combines TRBV30 with TRBJ1-3; D is ambiguous. Trimming left V 1 base short and J 0 bases short, with 13 bases between. CDR3 length: 16 amino acids. The germline V gene has CDR1 GTSNPN and CDR2 SVGIG (reference sequence). CDR3 in amino acids: CAWSGVGSSSGNTIYF. Written as DNA, the CDR3 is TGTGCCTGGAGTGGGGTGGGCAGCAGCTCTGGAAACACCATATATTTT.

This rearrangement joins TRBV14 to TRBJ2-7; D unresolved. The CDR3 sequence is 13 residues long. The germline V gene encodes CDR1 SGHDN and CDR2 FVKESK. With 4 bases removed from V and 9 bases from J, the gap between germline ends came to 16 bases. CDR3 nucleotides: TGTGCCAGCAGCCCGGGTCCCAAAGTACCGCAGTACTTC. This translates into CASSPGPKVPQYF.

The chain couples TRBV10-3 to TRBJ1-2, with unresolved D. The CDR3 totals 13 residues. V lost 3 bases, J lost 0 bases, and 5 bases lay in between. Germline V gives CDR1 ENHRY, CDR2 SYGVKD. For the CDR3, the DNA is TGTGCCATCAGTGAAAAGGCTAACTATGGCTACACCTTC. Amino acid sequence: CAISEKANYGYTF.

The chain combines TRBV10-1 with TRBJ2-3; no definite D call. The V end lost 2 bases, the J end lost 12 bases, and 12 bases lay between the germline ends. Germline CDR1 reads WNHNN; CDR2 reads SYGVQD (reference sequence). The CDR3 covers 12 residues. The CDR3 bases are TGCGCCAGCAGTGAGCCGGCCCGCGTTCAGTATTTT. Protein: CASSEPARVQYF.

Here the CDR3 DNA reads TGCGCCAGCAGCACCGACAGGGCTGGCTACACCTTC. It yields the protein CASSTDRAGYTF. The J gene is TRBJ1-2, the V gene TRBV5-1; 7 bases align to TRBD1. Per germline, CDR1 SGHRS and CDR2 YFSETQ. Trimming removed 4 bases from V and 7 bases from J; junction bases left unmatched: 4. The CDR3 loop spans 12 amino acids.

This chain links TRBV6-5 with TRBJ1-1; weak D call: TRBD1 (5 bases). V was pared by 6 bases and J by 5 bases, with 16 bases between. This CDR3 has 14 residues. Germline-derived CDR1 and CDR2 are MNHEY and SVGAGI. The CDR3 DNA reads TGTGCCAGCAGGAGGGACCCTTTACAAACTGAAGCTTTCTTT. This translates into CASRRDPLQTEAFF.

This clone was counted once. J is TRBJ1-5 and V is TRBV30, with 10 bases aligning to TRBD1. CDR3 length: 17 amino acids. J was trimmed by 6 bases and V by 0 bases; bases with no gene match: 11. CDR1 and CDR2 (germline): GTSNPN, SVGIG (reference sequence). CDR3 coding DNA: TGTGCCTGGAGTGTACCATTTGGACAGGGGGGCGGTCAGCCCCAGCATTTT. It specifies CAWSVPFGQGGGQPQHF.

In its sample, this clone was seen a few times. Here the CDR3 DNA reads TGTGCCAGCAGTGGACAGGTCCACTATGGCTACACCTTC. It specifies CASSGQVHYGYTF. The gene calls are TRBV2 and TRBJ1-2; D might be TRBD1 (6 bases). Germline CDR1 is SNHLY and CDR2 is FYNNEI. The CDR3 runs 13 residues. Trimming took off 4 bases at V and 3 bases at J, with 9 bases between the two ends.

A note on this clone: The junction does not match germline at one end; this may be a read error. The rearrangement links TRBV19 to TRBJ1-1; D gene unclear. In germline, CDR1 is LNHDA, CDR2 SQIVND (reference sequence). This CDR3 has 14 amino acids. CDR3 nucleotides: TGTGCCAGTAGTTTAGACCTCGAAAACACTGAAGCTTTCTTT. This codes for CASSLDLENTEAFF.

The rearrangement links TRBV29-1 to TRBJ2-1; tentatively, D is TRBD1 or TRBD2 (5 bases each). Trimming cost V 3 bases and J 5 bases, with 11 bases left between them. Per the germline V gene, CDR1 is SQVTM and CDR2 is ANQGSEA. The CDR3 spans 13 residues. CDR3 loop: CSVEPRENNEQFF. CDR3 bases: TGCAGCGTTGAGCCCAGGGAGAACAATGAGCAGTTCTTC.

V is TRBV19 and J is TRBJ1-1; 9 positions agree with TRBD1. Germline trimming cut 5 bases from V and 5 bases from J; bases unmatched to any gene: 12. The CDR3 consists of 16 residues. CDR1 LNHDA and CDR2 SQIVND come from the germline V gene (reference sequence). The CDR3 reads CASSDRNRGRRTEAFF. The CDR3 DNA is TGTGCCAGTAGTGACCGAAACAGGGGGCGCCGAACTGAAGCTTTCTTT.

The V and J genes are TRBV19 and TRBJ1-5; 7 bases fit TRBD1. V shed 3 bases, J shed 7 bases, and the junction held 15 bases outside the gene matches. Germline CDR1 LNHDA, CDR2 SQIVND (reference sequence). The CDR3 consists of 17 residues. CDR3 DNA sequence: TGTGCCAGTAGTATCGCAAATAACAAGGGGGCAGGGCAGCCCCAGCATTTT. Translation gives CASSIANNKGAGQPQHF.

This clone has just one count. V and J are TRBV7-9 and TRBJ2-3; no definite D call. V was cut by 1 base and J by 1 base, with 6 bases left in between. The CDR3 length is 14 residues. Germline CDR1 SEHNR, CDR2 FQNEAQ (reference sequence). The CDR3 sequence is CASSLGAGTDTQYF. In DNA form, the CDR3 reads TGTGCCAGCAGCTTAGGGGCAGGCACAGATACGCAGTATTTT.

The rearrangement joins TRBV4-2 to TRBJ2-5; 8 nucleotides match TRBD2. The germline CDR1 and CDR2 sequences are LGHNA and YNFKEQ. The junction had 7 bases not matched to a gene; V was cut back by 5 bases and J by 5 bases. This CDR3 has 14 amino acids. The CDR3 nucleotides read TGTGCCAGCAGCTACGGGAGGGCTGGGGAGACCCAGTACTTC. Residues: CASSYGRAGETQYF.

The V gene is TRBV27, the J gene TRBJ2-7; no reliable D call. The CDR3 is 16 amino acids. V was pared by 4 bases and J by 1 base, with 17 bases between. Germline-derived CDR1 and CDR2 are MNHEY and SMNVEV (reference sequence). CDR3 region: CASSYWRTSLSYEQYF. The DNA of the CDR3 is TGTGCCAGCAGTTACTGGCGGACCTCGTTATCCTACGAGCAGTACTTC.

In its sample, this clone was seen once. The chain recombines TRBV2 with TRBJ1-2; the match to TRBD1 covers 7 bases. Germline lookup yields CDR1 SNHLY and CDR2 FYNNEI. The CDR3 is 13 amino acids. The V and J ends lost 4 bases and 4 bases, in that order; junction bases with no gene match: 3. DNA of the CDR3: TGTGCCAGCAGTGCGACAGGGAGCTATGGCTACACCTTC. This translates into CASSATGSYGYTF.

The chain recombines TRBV19 with TRBJ2-1; 7 bases line up with TRBD2. There are 16 residues in the CDR3. CDR1 is LNHDA and CDR2 is SQIVND in the germline V gene (reference sequence). V trimming: 6 bases; J trimming: 1 base; junction bases outside the gene matches: 9. The CDR3 loop reads CASRQVLAVSYNEQFF. In DNA form, the CDR3 reads TGTGCCAGTAGACAGGTTCTAGCGGTGTCCTACAATGAGCAGTTCTTC.

The chain joins TRBV10-1 to TRBJ2-5, with TRBD1 matching over 7 bases. Germline V gene lookup returns CDR1 WNHNN and CDR2 SYGVQD (reference sequence). J lost 1 base, V lost 2 bases, and 7 bases had no gene match. The length of the CDR3 is 16 residues. CDR3 region: CASSEASTGPQETQYF. DNA for the CDR3: TGCGCCAGCAGTGAGGCTTCGACAGGGCCCCAAGAGACCCAGTACTTC.

V and J are TRBV2 and TRBJ1-2, with TRBD1 matching 11 bases. Unmatched junction bases numbered 10, after V lost 10 bases and J lost 9 bases. CDR1 and CDR2 from the germline V gene are SNHLY and FYNNEI. CDR3 length: 13 residues. The CDR3 DNA reads TGTGCCATTTCGGGACAGGGGGTGATTCGCTACACCTTC. Encoded protein: CAISGQGVIRYTF.

This clone has more than one count but fewer than ten. This rearrangement joins TRBV2 to TRBJ1-5; D perhaps matches TRBD1 (5 bases). The V gene lost 3 bases and the J gene lost 7 bases, with 10 bases spanning the gap. CDR3 length equals 13 residues. Germline-derived CDR1 and CDR2 are SNHLY and FYNNEI. CDR3 DNA sequence: TGTGCCAGCAGTGAGGCTCCAGGGCAGCCCCAGCATTTT. Its protein is CASSEAPGQPQHF.

This chain joins TRBV18 and TRBJ1-2, with no clear D. Trimming shortened V by 2 bases and J by 10 bases, and 17 bases separated the two germline ends. CDR3 size: 14 residues. The V gene's germline CDR1 is KGHSH and CDR2 LQKENI. The DNA for the CDR3 is TGTGCCAGCTCACCATTGAGGGAGGTAGAGGACTACACCTTC. This sequence encodes CASSPLREVEDYTF.

The chain combines TRBV4-1 with TRBJ1-2, with D perhaps TRBD1 (5 bases). The CDR3 loop spans 15 amino acids. The germline V gene has CDR1 MGHRA and CDR2 YSYEKL. The V gene lost 0 bases and the J gene lost 8 bases, with 16 bases spanning the gap. The CDR3 loop is CASSQDFSGSEGYTF. The CDR3 nucleotides read TGCGCCAGCAGCCAAGATTTTTCAGGGTCGGAGGGCTACACCTTC.

This sequence joins TRBV5-4 and TRBJ2-2; D is possibly TRBD1 or TRBD2 (5 bases each). Germline lookup yields CDR1 SGHNT and CDR2 YYREEE (reference sequence). Trimming took 0 bases from V and 5 from J, leaving 8 bases between them. The CDR3 is 14 amino acids. CDR3 in amino acids: CASSLGGRTGELFF. Here the CDR3 DNA reads TGTGCCAGCAGCTTGGGGGGGAGAACCGGGGAGCTGTTTTTT.

This clone was seen only a few times. J is TRBJ1-2 and V is TRBV4-1; 7 bases map to TRBD1. J gave up 7 bases and V 0 bases, and 5 bases lay outside the gene matches. Germline CDR1 and CDR2: MGHRA and YSYEKL. The CDR3 length is 14 residues. CDR3 amino acids: CASSQENRGFGYTF. In nucleotides, the CDR3 is TGCGCCAGCAGCCAAGAGAACAGGGGCTTTGGCTACACCTTC.

This clone has only one observation. The chain is built from TRBV2 and TRBJ2-1; 12 positions match TRBD1. The CDR3 spans 15 residues. Germline CDR1 is SNHLY and CDR2 is FYNNEI. V lost 6 bases to trimming and J lost 6 bases; unmatched junction nucleotides: 6. In DNA form, the CDR3 reads TGTGCCAGCAGCCCCGGGACAGGGGGCTTCAATGAGCAGTTCTTC. Its translation is CASSPGTGGFNEQFF.